The source of this T cell receptor beta chain is a study of vaccination and CD4 T cells after COVID-19. Study as a whole: Overlapping spike peptides served as the stimulus for the cells. These peptides came from SARS-CoV-2 and from the common cold coronaviruses HCoV-NL63, HCoV-OC43 and HCoV-229E.

CDR1 and CDR2 (germline): MGHDK, SYGVNS. With V trimmed by 5 bases and J by 2 bases, 16 bases remained unmatched. CDR3 length: 18 residues. In regard to this clonotype: Its matching antigen is unknown.

Treatment: approximately 9-day PBMC culture with coronavirus spike peptide pools or control peptides (ViraFEST assay). Cultured CD4+ T cells had their DNA profiled by the Oncomine TCR Beta short-read assay. Once CD4+ T cells had been cultured, genomic DNA was extracted from them. Using its own MiXCR run on the PCR reads, TCRdb lists one record per CDR3 protein. The data contain about 12,000 distinct CDR3 sequences, about 60% of them seen just once; the ten biggest clones take up 7.1%. The source was CD4+ T cells from blood, cultured in vitro, collected before SARS-CoV-2 vaccination. This receptor was obtained from a human donor who had recovered from COVID-19. This chain joins TRBV25-1 and TRBJ2-5; TRBD2 agrees at 8 bases. CDR3 coding DNA: TGTGCCAGCAGTCCACCGCGGAGGGCTAGCGGGTTTCAAGAGACCCAGTACTTC. This encodes CASSPPRRASGFQETQYF.